Below, 15 T cell receptor beta chains from the same sample are listed, as sequenced in a study of identical twins. From the 5' RACE reads, TCRdb called clonotypes with MiXCR, one entry per CDR3 protein. The sample has 300,000 to 400,000 distinct CDR3 sequences; over 9% are singletons. This same sample was also part of a study on yellow fever vaccine responses in identical twins.

Specimen: CD8+ T cells sorted from blood. These receptors originate from a woman aged 18 to 35 in good health.

There are a few counts of this clonotype. The genes are TRBV5-8 and TRBJ2-5; D not certain. Trimming left V 1 base short and J 4 bases short, with 8 bases between. From germline, CDR1 is SGHTS and CDR2 YDEGEE. This CDR3 comprises 13 residues. The chain's CDR3 is CASSLYLAETQYF. CDR3 bases: TGTGCCAGCAGCTTGTACTTGGCAGAGACCCAGTACTTC.

This chain connects TRBV5-1 to TRBJ2-1, with TRBD2 matching over 15 bases. The V gene's germline CDR1 is SGHRS and CDR2 YFSETQ. This CDR3 is 19 amino acids long. After removal of 0 bases from V and 1 base from J, the junction contained 5 bases not matched to a gene. CDR3 sequence (DNA): TGCGCCAGCAGCTTGGCTGGGACTAGCGGGGGGAAATCCTACAATGAGCAGTTCTTC. Translating gives CASSLAGTSGGKSYNEQFF.

This clonotype came up many times. The rearrangement links TRBV4-1 to TRBJ2-1; tentatively, D is TRBD1 or TRBD2 (6 bases each). The ends were cut back, 4 bases at V and 7 bases at J, with 14 bases in the middle. Germline CDR1 and CDR2: MGHRA and YSYEKL. The CDR3 contains 14 residues. Written as DNA, the CDR3 is TGCGCCAGCAGCCTTGAGGAGGGGGAAAATGAGCAGTTCTTC. It codes for CASSLEEGENEQFF.

This clonotype was seen many times. The chain carries TRBV28 and TRBJ2-1; D unresolved. V was trimmed by 3 bases and J by 8 bases, leaving 8 bases between them. The germline V gene encodes CDR1 MDHEN and CDR2 SYDVKM. There are 12 residues in the CDR3. The CDR3 loop reads CASSLWVDEQFF. CDR3 sequence (DNA): TGTGCCAGCAGTTTGTGGGTGGATGAGCAGTTCTTC.

This clonotype turned up a few times. V usage is TRBV5-1 and J usage is TRBJ1-2; D perhaps matches TRBD1 (6 bases). Trimming took off 1 base at V and 4 bases at J, with 11 bases between the two ends. Germline loops: CDR1 SGHRS, CDR2 YFSETQ. This CDR3 has 14 amino acids. For the CDR3, the DNA is TGCGCCAGCAGCTTGTTGGACAGTTCCTATGGCTACACCTTC. Protein product: CASSLLDSSYGYTF. The full variable domain, rest sourced from reference TRBV5-1 and TRBJ1-2, is KAGVTQTPRYLIKTRGQQVTLSCSPISGHRSVSWYQQTPGQGLQFLFEYFSETQRNKGNFPGRFSGRQFSNSRSEMNVSTLELGDSALYLCASSLLDSSYGYTFGSGTRLTVV.

The genes are TRBV12-3 or TRBV12-4 and TRBJ1-1, with TRBD1 as a possible D gene (5 bases). The germline V and J ends were trimmed by 5 bases and 7 bases, with 11 bases remaining between them. The CDR3 sequence is 12 residues long. The DNA of the CDR3 is TGTGCCAGCAGTGGGGGTTCTGTTGAAGCTTTCTTT. Its translation: CASSGGSVEAFF.

The gene calls are TRBV12-5 and TRBJ2-5; 7 bases line up with TRBD2. Trimming cost V 2 bases and J 1 base; bases outside gene matches: 10. The CDR3 consists of 17 residues. Germline V CDR1 and CDR2: LGHNT, FRNRAP. Written as DNA, the CDR3 is TGTGCTAGTGGTTTGCCGAGCCCTAGCGGCCTCCAAGAGACCCAGTACTTC. Its translation: CASGLPSPSGLQETQYF.

This clonotype was observed many times. The chain recombines TRBV4-1 with TRBJ2-7; D uncertain. Trimming took off 0 bases at V and 3 bases at J, with 15 bases between the two ends. The CDR3 totals 16 residues. Germline CDR1 MGHRA, CDR2 YSYEKL. CDR3 bases: TGCGCCAGCAGCCAAGATAGTAAAGGGAATCTCTACGAGCAGTACTTC. Translated, it gives CASSQDSKGNLYEQYF.

This clonotype was found a few times. The V and J genes are TRBV2 and TRBJ2-1; D unclear. The germline V gene has CDR1 SNHLY and CDR2 FYNNEI. V lost 9 bases to trimming and J lost 4 bases, with 16 bases between them. The CDR3 loop spans 14 amino acids. The CDR3 DNA sequence: TGTGCCAGTCAAATTGCGCCTCCTTACAATGAGCAGTTCTTC. Translating it yields CASQIAPPYNEQFF.

This clonotype was counted between two and nine times. The CDR3 region is CASSEGASYEQYF. CDR3 in DNA: TGTGCCAGCAGCGAGGGGGCCTCCTACGAGCAGTACTTC. This chain connects TRBV7-9 to TRBJ2-7; TRBD1 matches 7 bases. Germline CDR1 SEHNR, CDR2 FQNEAQ (reference sequence). V was pared by 5 bases and J by 0 bases, with 1 base of the junction left unmatched. This CDR3 is 13 amino acids long.

Ten or more counts support this clonotype. This sequence joins TRBV29-1 and TRBJ2-6, with TRBD1 identical over 8 bases. The CDR3 consists of 16 residues. Per the germline V gene, CDR1 is SQVTM and CDR2 is ANQGSEA. Trimming at V came to 4 bases and at J to 1 base, leaving 6 bases not matched to a gene. The CDR3 protein is CSVATGGPSGANVLTF. Here the CDR3 DNA reads TGCAGCGTTGCCACAGGGGGTCCATCTGGGGCCAACGTCCTGACTTTC.

The chain employs TRBV20-1 and TRBJ2-1; unclear D gene. The CDR3 sequence is 14 residues long. The V end lost 4 bases, the J end lost 0 bases, and 10 bases lay between the germline ends. Germline loops: CDR1 DFQATT, CDR2 SNEGSKA (reference sequence). CDR3 bases: TGCAGTGCTAACGGCGCCCCCTCCTACAATGAGCAGTTCTTC. It codes for CSANGAPSYNEQFF.

This chain joins TRBV20-1 and TRBJ2-5; 10 positions match TRBD2. Trimming at V came to 3 bases and at J to 3 bases, leaving 13 bases not matched to a gene. This CDR3 is 17 amino acids long. CDR1 DFQATT and CDR2 SNEGSKA come from the germline V gene (reference sequence). For the CDR3, the DNA is TGCAGTGCTAGTCGGGGGGCTAGCGGGGGTGGAAAAGAGACCCAGTACTTC. Amino acid sequence: CSASRGASGGGKETQYF.

The table lists this clonotype with a few counts. The rearrangement uses TRBV7-8 and TRBJ2-3; possibly TRBD2 for D (6 bases). The CDR3 is made up of 15 amino acids. Deletions cut 2 bases from V and 15 bases from J, with 24 bases between. Germline CDR1 and CDR2: SGHVS and FQNEAQ. CDR3 amino acids: CASSLPPAGTGGDYF. The CDR3, as DNA: TGTGCCAGCAGCTTACCCCCGGCGGGGACTGGGGGAGATTATTTT. Filled out from reference TRBV7-8 and TRBJ2-3, the complete variable domain reads GAGVSQSPRYKVAKRGQDVALRCDPISGHVSLFWYQQALGQGPEFLTYFQNEAQLDKSGLPSDRFFAERPEGSVSTLKIQRTQQEDSAVYLCASSLPPAGTGGDYFGPGTRLTVL.

This clonotype was counted ten times or more. The rearrangement uses TRBV20-1 and TRBJ1-5; D possibly corresponds to TRBD1 (6 bases). Germline loops: CDR1 DFQATT, CDR2 SNEGSKA (reference sequence). The CDR3 totals 14 residues. The germline V and J ends were trimmed by 4 bases and 8 bases, with 18 bases remaining between them. The CDR3 is CSAIFTGYTEPQHF. DNA of the CDR3: TGCAGTGCTATTTTTACAGGGTATACTGAGCCCCAGCATTTT.